These 26 T cell receptor beta chains were sequenced from one sample in a study of blood T cell repertoires in COVID-19. Produced via immunoSEQ multiplex PCR; TCRdb's table is partial and in-frame only. The sample holds about 380,000 clones, more than 75% seen once. The sample was PBMCs or T cells enriched from blood (not recorded which). The receptor set was obtained from a woman between 18 and 29 years old who had recovered from COVID-19.

V is TRBV9 and J is TRBJ1-4; tentatively, D is TRBD1 (5 bases). Germline loops: CDR1 SGDLS, CDR2 YYNGEE. Trimming stripped 0 bases from V and 1 base from J, with 10 bases between. This CDR3 has 16 residues. The CDR3 loop is CASSVEGRGTNEKLFF. The CDR3 DNA is TGTGCCAGCAGCGTAGAGGGTAGGGGAACTAATGAAAAACTGTTTTTT. Combining the CDR3 with reference TRBV9 and TRBJ1-4 gives the whole variable domain DSGVTQTPKHLITATGQRVTLRCSPRSGDLSVYWYQQSLDQGLQFLIQYYNGEERAKGNILERFSAQQFPDLHSELNLSSLELGDSALYFCASSVEGRGTNEKLFFGSGTQLSVL.

The chain employs TRBV7-2 and TRBJ2-7, with D perhaps TRBD2 (5 bases). The CDR3 covers 14 residues. The V end lost 7 bases, the J end lost 4 bases, and 17 bases lay between the germline ends. Germline lookup yields CDR1 SGHTA and CDR2 FQGNSA. The CDR3 nucleotides read TGTGCCAGCACCCCGAGGGCGGAACTATACGAGCAGTACTTC. Encoded protein: CASTPRAELYEQYF. Complete variable domain (other parts from reference TRBV7-2 and TRBJ2-7): GAGVSQSPSNKVTEKGKDVELRCDPISGHTALYWYRQSLGQGLEFLIYFQGNSAPDKSGLPSDRFSAERTGGSVSTLTIQRTQQEDSAVYLCASTPRAELYEQYFGPGTRLTVT.

This chain connects TRBV3-1 (or the pseudogene TRBV3-2) to TRBJ1-1; tentatively, D is TRBD1 (6 bases). From germline, CDR1 is LGHDT and CDR2 YNNKEL (reference sequence). Trimming removed 2 bases from V and 4 bases from J, with 8 bases in between. The CDR3 spans 13 residues. CDR3 amino acids: CASSQTGLTEAFF. In DNA form, the CDR3 reads TGTGCCAGCAGCCAAACAGGGCTCACTGAAGCTTTCTTT.

The chain has TRBV30 and TRBJ1-3; 12 nucleotides line up with TRBD1. Trimming cost V 1 base and J 13 bases; bases outside gene matches: 2. The CDR3 sequence is 12 residues long. Germline values: CDR1 GTSNPN, CDR2 SVGIG (reference sequence). The CDR3 reads CAWSGDRGRIYF. In DNA, the CDR3 is TGTGCCTGGAGTGGGGACAGGGGGCGAATATATTTT.

The gene calls are TRBV18 and TRBJ1-1; possible D gene TRBD1, 5 bases. Germline V gene data show CDR1 as KGHSH and CDR2 as LQKENI. The CDR3 runs to 14 residues. V lost 0 bases and J lost 8, with 13 bases in between. The DNA of the CDR3 is TGTGCCAGCTCACCACCGGGGCGCGGGGCCGAAGCTTTCTTT. It specifies CASSPPGRGAEAFF.

V is TRBV3-1 (or the pseudogene TRBV3-2) and J is TRBJ1-2, with TRBD1 matching 8 bases. The CDR3 contains 14 residues. J was trimmed by 8 bases and V by 3 bases; bases with no gene match: 8. CDR1 is LGHDT, CDR2 YNNKEL, per germline (reference sequence). The chain's CDR3 is CASSHSDREEGYTF. The CDR3 bases are TGTGCCAGCAGCCATTCGGACAGGGAAGAAGGCTACACCTTC.

This clone was observed once. This chain joins TRBV19 and TRBJ2-2; D not resolved. V lost 4 bases and J lost 4, with 7 bases in between. Germline assignment: CDR1 LNHDA and CDR2 SQIVND (reference sequence). This CDR3 is 13 amino acids long. The CDR3 reads CASSRLLTGELFF. The CDR3 DNA follows: TGTGCCAGTAGTAGACTCCTCACCGGGGAGCTGTTTTTT.

The CDR3 spells CASSSDPQGPTNEKLFF. CDR3 DNA: TGTGCCAGCAGCTCCGACCCACAGGGGCCAACTAATGAAAAACTGTTTTTT. The chain couples TRBV12-1 to TRBJ1-4; the table's TRBD1 call for D was not verified on the DNA. TRBV12-1 is a known pseudogene. CDR3 length equals 17 residues.

J is TRBJ1-2 and V is TRBV25-1; TRBD1 aligns across 7 bases. Germline V gene lookup returns CDR1 MGHDK and CDR2 SYGVNS. The CDR3 contains 15 residues. The junction had 11 bases not matched to a gene; V was cut back by 10 bases and J by 0 bases. The CDR3 DNA sequence: TGTGCCACCCAGAGTAGGGGACAGTCTAACTATGGCTACACCTTC. This gives the protein CATQSRGQSNYGYTF.

The chain carries TRBV6-5 and TRBJ1-5, with no clear D. Germline V gives CDR1 MNHEY, CDR2 SVGAGI. V gave up 0 bases and J gave up 1 base, with 7 bases separating them. This CDR3 has 15 residues. DNA for the CDR3: TGTGCCAGCAGTTACTCCGGGGAGAGCAATCAGCCCCAGCATTTT. It is translated as CASSYSGESNQPQHF.

The chain is built from TRBV12-3 or TRBV12-4 and TRBJ1-1; D might be TRBD1 (5 bases). The ends were cut back, 5 bases at V and 3 bases at J, with 10 bases in the middle. The CDR3 is 13 residues long. CDR3 protein: CASSPGEHTEAFF. CDR3 nucleotide sequence: TGTGCCAGCAGTCCGGGGGAGCACACTGAAGCTTTCTTT.

The chain carries TRBV19 and TRBJ1-5, with no clear D. Germline loops: CDR1 LNHDA, CDR2 SQIVND (reference sequence). The CDR3 covers 14 residues. V gave up 0 bases and J gave up 5 bases, with 8 bases separating them. This chain's CDR3 is CASSIERGHQPQHF. In DNA form, the CDR3 reads TGTGCCAGTAGTATAGAACGGGGTCATCAGCCCCAGCATTTT.

The rearrangement links TRBV4-2 to TRBJ1-2; 10 positions agree with TRBD1. The junction had 5 bases not matched to a gene; V was cut back by 1 base and J by 6 bases. Germline lookup yields CDR1 LGHNA and CDR2 YNFKEQ. The CDR3 totals 15 residues. The CDR3 DNA is TGTGCCAGCAGCCAAGGAGACAGGGGGCGCGATGGCTACACCTTC. This codes for CASSQGDRGRDGYTF.

In DNA form, the CDR3 reads TGTGCCAGCAGCCAAGTTGGGGCTGAAGCCACGGGGCTAGCGGAACCCAATGAGCAGTTCTTC. It specifies CASSQVGAEATGLAEPNEQFF. The V and J genes are TRBV3-1 (or the pseudogene TRBV3-2) and TRBJ2-1, with 7 bases matching TRBD2. Germline values: CDR1 LGHDT, CDR2 YNNKEL (reference sequence). J lost 6 bases, V lost 1 base, and 24 bases had no gene match. The CDR3 is 21 residues long.

The rearrangement joins TRBV19 to TRBJ1-5; the match to TRBD1 covers 9 bases. The trim removed 1 base at V and 5 bases at J, leaving 3 bases unmatched. This CDR3 region has 15 residues. Germline CDR1 reads LNHDA; CDR2 reads SQIVND (reference sequence). CDR3: CASSIAGQGYQPQHF. In DNA form, the CDR3 reads TGTGCCAGTAGTATAGCGGGACAGGGATATCAGCCCCAGCATTTT. Using reference TRBV19 and TRBJ1-5 for the parts outside the CDR3, the full variable domain is DGGITQSPKYLFRKEGQNVTLSCEQNLNHDAMYWYRQDPGQGLRLIYYSQIVNDFQKGDIAEGYSVSREKKESFPLTVTSAQKNPTAFYLCASSIAGQGYQPQHFGDGTRLSIL.

The CDR3 coding sequence is TGTGCCTGGTCCGAGGAGTGGTTGCCGGGTGGCTACACCTTC. Amino acid sequence: CAWSEEWLPGGYTF. This chain joins TRBV30 and TRBJ1-2; the D is unclear. In germline, CDR1 is GTSNPN, CDR2 SVGIG (reference sequence). The ends were cut back, 5 bases at V and 7 bases at J, with 20 bases in the middle. The CDR3 sequence is 14 residues long.

This sequence joins TRBV7-3 and TRBJ2-5; D may be TRBD2 (6 bases). CDR3 length: 15 residues. V was shortened by 0 bases and J by 5 bases, with 13 bases between the two germline ends. Germline V gene data show CDR1 as SGHTA and CDR2 as FQGTGA. CDR3: CASSLTSGVGETQYF. As DNA, the CDR3 is TGTGCCAGCAGCTTAACGTCGGGAGTGGGGGAGACCCAGTACTTC.

The CDR3 nucleotides read TGTGCCAGCAGCTTGCGGCAGGGGTTTGAAGCTTTCTTT. Translated: CASSLRQGFEAFF. This chain joins TRBV5-6 and TRBJ1-1; a weak D match, TRBD1 (6 bases). The CDR3 has 13 amino acids. The V end was cut by 1 base, the J end by 7 bases, with 11 bases between. Germline assignment: CDR1 SGHDT and CDR2 YYEEEE.

The rearrangement joins TRBV30 to TRBJ1-2; no clear D gene. Germline V lookup: CDR1 GTSNPN, CDR2 SVGIG (reference sequence). This CDR3 has 14 residues. Trimming took off 5 bases at V and 7 bases at J, with 20 bases between the two ends. The CDR3 sequence: CAWGLGAPRGGYTF. CDR3 sequence (DNA): TGTGCCTGGGGTCTCGGCGCGCCTCGGGGTGGCTACACCTTC.

V gene TRBV12-3 or TRBV12-4 combines with J gene TRBJ1-2; no clear D gene. V lost 3 bases to trimming and J lost 8 bases, with 7 bases between them. CDR3 size: 11 residues. The CDR3 sequence: CASSFRGGYTF. The CDR3 DNA sequence: TGTGCCAGCAGTTTTAGAGGCGGCTACACCTTC.

The rearrangement joins TRBV7-6 to TRBJ2-3, with D perhaps matching TRBD1 (6 bases). Germline values: CDR1 SGHVS, CDR2 FNYEAQ. The CDR3 has 15 residues. V lost 3 bases and J 2 bases, leaving 12 bases between the germline ends. Here the CDR3 reads CASSFGQQYTDTQYF. CDR3 bases: TGTGCCAGCAGCTTCGGACAGCAATACACAGATACGCAGTATTTT.

This rearrangement joins TRBV27 to TRBJ1-1, with TRBD1 identical over 7 bases. Trimming at V came to 6 bases and at J to 5 bases, leaving 6 bases not matched to a gene. This CDR3 comprises 13 residues. CDR1 and CDR2 (germline): MNHEY, SMNVEV (reference sequence). CDR3 sequence reads: CASRRQGFTEAFF. The CDR3 DNA sequence: TGTGCCAGCAGAAGACAGGGATTTACTGAAGCTTTCTTT.

The chain carries TRBV5-4 and TRBJ2-7, with D possibly being TRBD1 (5 bases). The V gene's germline CDR1 is SGHNT and CDR2 YYREEE (reference sequence). The CDR3 contains 13 residues. V was shortened by 4 bases and J by 5 bases, with 13 bases between the two germline ends. CDR3 nucleotide sequence: TGTGCCAGCAGCCGAAAGGGGATCGACGAGCAGTACTTC. It encodes CASSRKGIDEQYF.

Turning to this clone: Other DNA sequences in the same sample also yield this CDR3. The chain is built from TRBV6-5 and TRBJ1-1, with D unresolved. The V end was cut by 6 bases, the J end by 5 bases, with 10 bases between. The CDR3 loop spans 12 amino acids. From germline, CDR1 is MNHEY and CDR2 SVGAGI. The CDR3 reads CASSRSKTEAFF. CDR3 DNA: TGTGCCAGCAGCCGATCTAAGACTGAAGCTTTCTTT.

The chain links TRBV19 to TRBJ2-7, with no clear D. The V end lost 1 base, the J end lost 1 base, and 32 bases lay between the germline ends. The CDR3 sequence is 22 residues long. Germline CDR1 and CDR2: LNHDA and SQIVND (reference sequence). The CDR3 loop is CASSIGFWSHRASGLSSYEQYF. The CDR3 DNA reads TGTGCCAGTAGTATAGGGTTCTGGTCTCATCGAGCTTCTGGTTTAAGTTCCTACGAGCAGTACTTC. The full variable domain, rest sourced from reference TRBV19 and TRBJ2-7, is DGGITQSPKYLFRKEGQNVTLSCEQNLNHDAMYWYRQDPGQGLRLIYYSQIVNDFQKGDIAEGYSVSREKKESFPLTVTSAQKNPTAFYLCASSIGFWSHRASGLSSYEQYFGPGTRLTVT.

J is TRBJ1-2 and V is TRBV27; D is undetermined. V lost 6 bases and J lost 2, with 22 bases in between. CDR3 size: 17 residues. In germline, CDR1 is MNHEY, CDR2 SMNVEV (reference sequence). The CDR3 reads CASRPSEADYTNYGYTF. The CDR3 DNA is TGTGCCAGCAGACCCTCAGAGGCCGATTATACCAACTATGGCTACACCTTC.